This record looks at one T cell receptor (beta chain) sequence and its context. Its antigen has not been determined. There are no base qualities to consult, and no much larger clone falls within one base. These data originate in a study of regulatory T cells in long-lasting Graves disease (dated by TCRdb to 2020 to 2023). Background for the entire study: Newly diagnosed Graves' disease patients had taken antithyroid drugs for less than 3 months. This study used TCR sequencing and RNA sequencing of peripheral blood to compare persistent Graves' disease patients against newly diagnosed Graves' disease patients. The study was registered as a clinical trial and conducted in China. A total of around 35 samples underwent TCR sequencing: 13 from persistent and roughly 20 from newly diagnosed Graves' disease patients.

In light of the paper, this sample's time point label describes: newly diagnosed GD, antithyroid drugs for less than 3 months. RNA was extracted from PBMCs in TRIzol for both TCR sequencing and RNA sequencing. Graves' disease was diagnosed according to American Thyroid Association guidelines. Patients for the study were recruited at an endocrinology department in Xi'an, China. From each patient, approximately 10 milliliters of peripheral blood was collected into an EDTA anticoagulant tube. Ficoll Paque Plus density gradient separation was used to isolate PBMCs, and no additional T cell sorting was done. An Agilent 2100 Bioanalyzer and agarose gel were used to check RNA quality, while a NanoDrop 2000 measured RNA concentration. Library construction relied on multiplex PCR. TCRdb lists the instrument as Illumina HiSeq 4000. CDR3 regions were amplified by Arm-PCR with iRepertoire HTBI primers to construct TCR beta libraries. Gel purification was performed on PCR products prior to sequencing. The paper's data handling went like this. Gene usage analysis of CDR3 amino acid clonotypes relied on the 60 or so TRBV and about 15 TRBJ segments identified across samples. COPE and FqMerger were used to merge the filtered high-quality paired reads into contigs. BLAST was used to align contigs to IMGT TRBV, TRBD and TRBJ reference genes, and CDR3 was defined according to IMGT. Any clonotype with a frequency above 0.1% was classified as a highly expanded clone. Shannon entropy was used to measure repertoire diversity, and the Gini coefficient was used to measure V-J evenness. Public clonotypes were defined as clonotypes shared by more than one individual. TCRdb redid the processing of the public reads, applying fastp at Q25 and MiXCR, and retained in-frame beta chains. Duplicate CDR3 protein sequences are folded into a single record with the most common DNA and genes. TCRdb assigned the V and J calls; the authors' analysis was not used. The sample profile shows roughly 400,000 distinct CDR3 sequences; over 15% of them were found once. Around 23% of the sample is taken by the ten largest.

Overall study results and their limits: Sequencing and analysis were restricted to the TCR beta chain. Persistent disease showed preferential use of TRBV28, TRBJ1-2 and TRBJ2-5, whereas newly diagnosed disease favored TRBV20-1 and TRBJ2-1. The study examined only peripheral blood because the primary lesion, thyroid tissue, could not be accessed. Persistent patients shared more public clonotypes among themselves (2,741) than newly diagnosed patients did (approximately 970). Compared with newly diagnosed patients, persistent Graves' disease patients had lower TCR Shannon entropy and fewer highly expanded clones, which suggests clonal expansion. The authors noted that the small sample size was a limitation that may lower accuracy.

CDR3 length: 16 amino acids, cysteine to phenylalanine. The kept DNA is CDR3 alone, 48 bases in frame from the first base. Trimming accounts for 1 base at V and 0 bases at J, while the number of junction bases matched to no gene is 6. The germline V gene provides CDR1 SGHVS and CDR2 FQNEAQ. These data were likewise used in another study, on T cells in Graves' hyperthyroidism and ophthalmopathy. The second study also describes: A patient counted as having stable Graves' hyperthyroidism if no progression to ophthalmopathy occurred over 18 months of follow-up. Hyperthyroidism patients were newly diagnosed, with disease duration under 2 months, and aged 18 to 65 years. Patients with uncontrolled infections, other autoimmune diseases, pregnancy or lactation were excluded. Diagnoses were established on the basis of clinical symptoms, serum thyroxine and TRAb, thyroid ultrasound, and orbital computed tomography. For the first round of RT-PCR on the TCR CDR3, the HTBI primer set was used together with the Qiagen OneStep RT-PCR kit. Most expanded thyroid clonotypes (frequency above 0.001) were also found in blood, which suggests that blood repertoires may mirror thyroid immune responses. A model built on a 13 V-J signature distinguished ophthalmopathy from stable hyperthyroidism, reaching about 88% sensitivity and approximately 81% specificity in cross-validation and 80%/75% in testing. In validation, progression to ophthalmopathy was predicted by the model with 70% to 71% sensitivity and nearly 75% specificity, a median of 6.5 months before onset. A discovery cohort of around 98 patients, 43 with Graves' ophthalmopathy and about 60 with stable Graves' hyperthyroidism, was used to find distinguishing TCR V-J signatures. Prospective prediction of ophthalmopathy was tested in an independent validation cohort consisting of under 20 hyperthyroidism patients and some 17 patients who later progressed to ophthalmopathy. For training and testing, the roughly 100 patients in the discovery cohort were randomly divided in a 7:3 ratio. In several Graves' hyperthyroidism patients, the study also compared T-cell repertoires from thyroid tissue with T-cell repertoires from blood. After blood sampling, hyperthyroidism patients were treated with methimazole at a starting dose of 30 mg daily, and ophthalmopathy patients were treated with high-dose intravenous methylprednisolone. Libraries were constructed in a second round of multiplex PCR, after which size selection and purification were carried out. Libraries were sequenced paired-end with 100 bp reads on an Illumina HiSeq2000. SOAPnuke was used to process the raw data, with reads discarded if the reads contained adapters or uncalled bases, had a mean Phred below 15, or lacked an exact constant-primer or identifier match. High-quality paired reads were merged using COPE v1.2.5, and each unique nucleotide sequence was defined as a clonotype. MiTCR v1.1 was used to align the clonotypes against IMGT TRBV, TRBD and TRBJ reference segments. The analysis was restricted to V-J combinations with a frequency above 0.0001, which together covered roughly 99% of the repertoires. A TCS score was defined as the ratio of F50 (clonal expansion) to E x V (chaos), with BLOSUM62-based TCRdist applied between CDR3 peptides within each V-J. Welch's t-statistics and random forest reduced around 550 V-J features to 10 to 15, which were used in a naive Bayes classifier (R e1071). No statistical method was used to set the sample size in advance, and investigators knew the group allocation. The paper reports TCR Vbeta CDR3 sequencing of over 120 peripheral blood samples: around 41 ophthalmopathy, roughly 74 hyperthyroidism and roughly 17 progressor patients.

The specimen was peripheral blood mononuclear cells (PBMCs), collected at new diagnosis, from a patient treated with antithyroid drugs. The receptor chain draws on TRBV7-8 and TRBJ2-7; 7 central bases correspond to TRBD2. The clonotype originates from a woman under 30 with Graves disease. Donor details come from another sample of the same person, matched by shared clones. The CDR3 amino acid sequence is: CASSLGLAVSSYEQYF. The nucleotides read TGTGCCAGCAGCTTAGGTCTAGCGGTAAGCTCCTACGAGCAGTACTTC.